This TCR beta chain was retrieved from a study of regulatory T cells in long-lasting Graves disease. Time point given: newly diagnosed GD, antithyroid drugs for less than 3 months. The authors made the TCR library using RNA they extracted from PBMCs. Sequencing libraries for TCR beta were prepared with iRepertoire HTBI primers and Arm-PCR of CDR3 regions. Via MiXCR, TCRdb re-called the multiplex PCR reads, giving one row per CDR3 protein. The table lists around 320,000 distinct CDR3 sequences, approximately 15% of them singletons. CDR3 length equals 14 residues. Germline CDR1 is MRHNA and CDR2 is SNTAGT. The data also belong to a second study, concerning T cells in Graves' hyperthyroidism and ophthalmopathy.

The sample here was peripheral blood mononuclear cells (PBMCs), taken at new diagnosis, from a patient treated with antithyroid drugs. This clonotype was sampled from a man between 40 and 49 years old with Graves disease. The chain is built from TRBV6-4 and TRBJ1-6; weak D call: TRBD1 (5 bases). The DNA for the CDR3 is TGTGCAACCCAGGTGGGACGGATTAATTCACCCCTCCACTTT. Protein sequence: CATQVGRINSPLHF.